A single sample is the source of the 27 T cell receptor beta chains below, sequenced in a study of blood T cell repertoires in COVID-19. The repertoire was sequenced with immunoSEQ multiplex PCR; TCRdb's copy has only in-frame clones and lacks some. The data contain a few hundred thousand clones, approximately 81% of them seen just once; the ten biggest clones take up approximately 3.1%. Sample: peripheral blood. These receptors all come from a young woman with acute or convalescent COVID-19.

This chain joins TRBV13 and TRBJ2-5; 7 bases are a match to TRBD1. V gave up 5 bases and J gave up 4 bases; unmatched junction bases: 7. This CDR3 has 14 amino acids. CDR1 and CDR2 (germline): PRHDT, FYEKMQ (reference sequence). Here the CDR3 reads CASSPATGSETQYF. In DNA, the CDR3 is TGTGCCAGCAGCCCGGCGACAGGGTCAGAGACCCAGTACTTC.

The chain carries TRBV30 and TRBJ1-1, with unresolved D. Trimming pared 0 bases from V and 2 bases from J, leaving 10 bases between. The CDR3 is 14 amino acids. Germline values: CDR1 GTSNPN, CDR2 SVGIG (reference sequence). CDR3 loop: CAWSVLGGNTEAFF. As DNA, the CDR3 is TGTGCCTGGAGTGTACTTGGCGGAAACACTGAAGCTTTCTTT.

The chain couples TRBV11-2 to TRBJ1-1, with TRBD1 matching 9 bases. The ends lost 5 bases at V and 3 bases at J; junction bases unmatched: 7. The germline V gene encodes CDR1 SGHAT and CDR2 FQNNGV. This CDR3 spans 15 amino acids. The CDR3 spells CASSAEQGAYTEAFF. CDR3 bases: TGTGCCAGCAGCGCCGAACAGGGGGCTTACACTGAAGCTTTCTTT.

A few counts support this clone. The CDR3: CASSEGPGGTDTQYF. Here the CDR3 DNA reads TGTGCCAGCAGCGAAGGGCCGGGGGGGACAGATACGCAGTATTTT. This sequence joins TRBV5-4 and TRBJ2-3; 8 bases are shared with TRBD2. V was clipped by 4 bases and J by 3 bases; unmatched bases: 7. The CDR3 runs to 15 residues. The germline V gene encodes CDR1 SGHNT and CDR2 YYREEE (reference sequence).

The chain uses TRBV12-5 and TRBJ2-7; TRBD2 matches at 7 bases. J was trimmed by 0 bases and V by 2 bases; bases with no gene match: 7. CDR1 is LGHNT, CDR2 FRNRAP, per germline. CDR3 size: 16 residues. The CDR3, as DNA: TGTGCTAGTGGTTTGTTCGGGAGGTCCCTCTCCTACGAGCAGTACTTC. Translation gives CASGLFGRSLSYEQYF.

Points on this clone: The germline gene is not matched at one end of the junction; a read error may be the cause. This chain connects TRBV7-7 to TRBJ2-5; TRBD2 matches 10 bases. The V gene's germline CDR1 is SSHAT and CDR2 FNYEAQ (reference sequence). The CDR3 sequence is 15 residues long. CDR3 loop: CASSLASGSGETQYF. The CDR3 DNA sequence: TGTGCTAGCAGCTTGGCTAGCGGGAGTGGGGAGACCCAGTACTTC.

This clone appeared a few times. The genes are TRBV7-2 and TRBJ1-6; possible D gene TRBD1, 5 bases. Germline values: CDR1 SGHTA, CDR2 FQGNSA. V was cut by 0 bases and J by 11 bases, with 26 bases left in between. The CDR3 is 19 residues long. CDR3: CASSLASGLRLFSGPPLHF. Here the CDR3 DNA reads TGTGCCAGCAGCTTAGCGTCAGGGTTGCGTCTCTTTTCCGGTCCACCCCTCCACTTT.

This chain links TRBV6-2 or TRBV6-3 with TRBJ2-4; 7 bases agree with TRBD1. This CDR3 contains 17 residues. From germline, CDR1 is MNHEY and CDR2 SVGEGT. The V and J ends lost 2 bases and 0 bases, in that order; junction bases with no gene match: 7. The CDR3 region has the DNA TGTGCCAGCAGTTACCCTTCGGGACAGTTAGCCAAAAACATTCAGTACTTC. It yields the protein CASSYPSGQLAKNIQYF.

The rearrangement uses TRBV18 and TRBJ2-3; perhaps TRBD2 as D (5 bases). This CDR3 has 17 amino acids. Deletions cut 2 bases from V and 3 bases from J, with 18 bases between. Germline loops: CDR1 KGHSH, CDR2 LQKENI. CDR3 loop: CASSPVRDSVGTDTQYF. DNA of the CDR3: TGTGCCAGCTCACCAGTCCGGGATTCGGTTGGGACAGATACGCAGTATTTT.

The V gene is TRBV29-1, the J gene TRBJ1-1; a possible D gene is TRBD1 (5 bases). CDR3 length equals 15 residues. V lost 3 bases to trimming and J lost 0 bases, with 14 bases between them. CDR1 and CDR2 (germline): SQVTM, ANQGSEA. The CDR3 DNA reads TGCAGCGTTGAGAGGGTGGGGGGAATGAACACTGAAGCTTTCTTT. As protein: CSVERVGGMNTEAFF.

The genes are TRBV25-1 and TRBJ2-7, with D tentatively TRBD2 (6 bases). Between the trimmed V and J ends, which lost 5 bases and 3 bases, there was a span of 20 bases. In germline, CDR1 is MGHDK, CDR2 SYGVNS. This CDR3 has 16 residues. The CDR3 protein is CASSQSQAGSNYEQYF. CDR3 in DNA: TGTGCCAGCAGTCAATCCCAGGCGGGGTCTAACTACGAGCAGTACTTC.

The V call is TRBV10-3, the J call TRBJ1-2; 8 nucleotides align to TRBD1. Germline V CDR1 and CDR2: ENHRY, SYGVKD. Trimming at V came to 3 bases and at J to 5 bases, leaving 5 bases not matched to a gene. The CDR3 runs to 14 residues. The CDR3 loop is CAISDLDRGYGYTF. CDR3 sequence (DNA): TGTGCCATCAGTGACTTAGACAGGGGATATGGCTACACCTTC.

This clone was seen a few times. V gene TRBV7-8 combines with J gene TRBJ1-2; D is uncertain. CDR3 length: 13 amino acids. Germline CDR1 is SGHVS and CDR2 is FQNEAQ. V was pared by 4 bases and J by 4 bases, with 10 bases between. CDR3 nucleotides: TGTGCCAGCAGCTCAGCTCTTCTCTATGGCTACACCTTC. Its protein is CASSSALLYGYTF.

V and J are TRBV11-2 and TRBJ2-5; 7 nucleotides match TRBD1. Trimming cost V 6 bases and J 0 bases; bases outside gene matches: 7. This CDR3 spans 15 amino acids. Looked up from germline, CDR1 is SGHAT and CDR2 is FQNNGV. CDR3 bases: TGTGCCAGCAGTCTGGGACAGCCGTACCAAGAGACCCAGTACTTC. It encodes CASSLGQPYQETQYF.

The chain recombines TRBV15 with TRBJ2-1; TRBD2 agrees at 8 bases. The ends lost 0 bases at V and 8 bases at J; junction bases unmatched: 6. CDR3 length: 15 residues. Looked up from germline, CDR1 is LNHNV and CDR2 is YYDKDF (reference sequence). The CDR3 nucleotides are TGTGCCACCAGCAGAGATTCGGGAGGGGCAGATGAGCAGTTCTTC. Protein sequence: CATSRDSGGADEQFF. The full variable domain, in which reference TRBV15 and TRBJ2-1 provide the parts outside the CDR3, is DAMVIQNPRYQVTQFGKPVTLSCSQTLNHNVMYWYQQKSSQAPKLLFHYYDKDFNNEADTPDNFQSRRPNTSFCFLDIRSPGLGDTAMYLCATSRDSGGADEQFFGPGTRLTVL.

The V and J genes are TRBV27 and TRBJ2-7; 7 bases line up with TRBD1. Germline V CDR1 and CDR2: MNHEY, SMNVEV (reference sequence). The CDR3 loop spans 13 amino acids. With V trimmed by 7 bases and J by 1 base, 4 bases remained unmatched. This chain's CDR3 is CASKGQISYEQYF. The DNA of the CDR3 is TGTGCCAGCAAGGGACAGATTTCCTACGAGCAGTACTTC.

The gene calls are TRBV14 and TRBJ2-5, with D possibly being TRBD2 (5 bases). This CDR3 has 14 amino acids. CDR1 is SGHDN and CDR2 is FVKESK in the germline V gene. Trimming left V 0 bases short and J 2 bases short, with 7 bases between. CDR3 in amino acids: CASSQDSGQETQYF. The CDR3 coding sequence is TGTGCCAGCAGCCAAGATTCGGGGCAAGAGACCCAGTACTTC.

This clone was seen a handful of times. The CDR3 is CASSTSGSSYNEQFF. The CDR3 nucleotides read TGTGCCAGTTCGACTAGCGGGAGCTCCTACAATGAGCAGTTCTTC. The J gene is TRBJ2-1, the V gene TRBV2; 12 bases align to TRBD2. This CDR3 comprises 15 residues. Per the germline V gene, CDR1 is SNHLY and CDR2 is FYNNEI. The J segment lost 0 bases and the V segment lost 9 bases, leaving 3 bases of the junction unmatched.

The chain is built from TRBV7-2 and TRBJ1-5, with TRBD1 as a possible D gene (5 bases). The germline V gene encodes CDR1 SGHTA and CDR2 FQGNSA. The CDR3 sequence is 15 residues long. V dropped 3 bases and J dropped 2 bases, with 11 bases sitting between them. The CDR3 DNA reads as TGTGCCAGCAGCTTTAAGGGGCAGGGCAATCAGCCCCAGCATTTT. This gives the protein CASSFKGQGNQPQHF.

The gene calls are TRBV4-3 and TRBJ2-7; D may be TRBD1 (6 bases). V shed 2 bases and J shed 3 bases, with 17 bases lying between them. The length of the CDR3 is 16 residues. The V gene's germline CDR1 is LGHNA and CDR2 YSLEER. In DNA form, the CDR3 reads TGCGCCAGCAGCCAAAGCCAGGGGCCCCGATTCTACGAGCAGTACTTC. This sequence encodes CASSQSQGPRFYEQYF.

The V call is TRBV2, the J call TRBJ2-6; possible D gene TRBD1, 7 bases. Trimming stripped 8 bases from V and 1 base from J, with 18 bases between. Germline CDR1 SNHLY, CDR2 FYNNEI. The CDR3 is 17 amino acids. The CDR3 DNA is TGTGCCAGCGAAAACAGGGGAGGTTTGTCTGGGGCCAACGTCCTGACTTTC. It translates to CASENRGGLSGANVLTF.

This chain connects TRBV18 to TRBJ2-3, with TRBD1 identical over 9 bases. The germline gives CDR1 KGHSH, CDR2 LQKENI. V dropped 3 bases and J dropped 7; count of bases not matched to a gene: 5. The CDR3 loop spans 14 amino acids. This CDR3 is CASSPRTGEYTQYF. DNA for the CDR3: TGTGCCAGCTCACCTAGGACAGGGGAATATACGCAGTATTTT. The full variable domain, rest sourced from reference TRBV18 and TRBJ2-3, is NAGVMQNPRHLVRRRGQEARLRCSPMKGHSHVYWYRQLPEEGLKFMVYLQKENIIDESGMPKERFSAEFPKEGPSILRIQQVVRGDSAAYFCASSPRTGEYTQYFGPGTRLTVL.

This sequence joins TRBV30 and TRBJ1-2, with a weak D call TRBD1 (5 bases). Trimming pared 4 bases from V and 7 bases from J, leaving 19 bases between. Germline V CDR1 and CDR2: GTSNPN, SVGIG (reference sequence). This CDR3 contains 14 residues. In DNA form, the CDR3 reads TGTGCCTGGAAGTTGGTTGGCAGGGTCAGTGGCTACACCTTC. It specifies CAWKLVGRVSGYTF.

The chain links TRBV11-2 to TRBJ2-1; a possible D gene is TRBD2 (5 bases). Germline values: CDR1 SGHAT, CDR2 FQNNGV. The CDR3 runs to 14 residues. Trimming took 8 bases from V and 0 from J, leaving 11 bases between them. In DNA, the CDR3 is TGTGCCAGCCGGGGAAGTAGCTCCTACAATGAGCAGTTCTTC. Protein: CASRGSSSYNEQFF.

The V call is TRBV3-1 (or the pseudogene TRBV3-2), the J call TRBJ1-6; D remains ambiguous. V lost 1 base and J 6 bases, leaving 10 bases between the germline ends. Germline CDR1 reads LGHDT; CDR2 reads YNNKEL (reference sequence). The CDR3 extends over 15 amino acids. Here the CDR3 DNA reads TGTGCCAGCAGCCAAGGACTCGTCCCTAATTCACCCCTCCACTTT. Protein product: CASSQGLVPNSPLHF.

The chain combines TRBV28 with TRBJ2-1; 7 bases map to TRBD1. The germline V gene encodes CDR1 MDHEN and CDR2 SYDVKM. This CDR3 has 14 residues. J was trimmed by 7 bases and V by 7 bases; bases with no gene match: 10. This chain's CDR3 is CASIGQVSVNEQFF. CDR3 DNA: TGTGCCAGCATAGGACAGGTGTCGGTGAATGAGCAGTTCTTC.

J is TRBJ1-2 and V is TRBV5-1; 7 bases agree with TRBD1. Germline assignment: CDR1 SGHRS and CDR2 YFSETQ. V gave up 5 bases and J gave up 8 bases; unmatched junction bases: 15. The CDR3 has 15 amino acids. CDR3 DNA sequence: TGCGCCAGCAGTAGCGGGACAGTCCTAGAAGGCGGCTACACCTTC. This translates into CASSSGTVLEGGYTF.